This record looks at one T cell receptor (beta chain) sequence and its context. Expressed TCRB transcripts were sequenced because the isolated RNA had all been reverse transcribed beforehand. Produced via immunoSEQ multiplex PCR; TCRdb's table is partial and in-frame only. The sample contains around 500,000 clones, roughly an eighth of which appear only once. The record originates from a study of beta chain features in type 1 diabetes. This CDR3 region has 12 residues. The germline V gene encodes CDR1 SQVTM and CDR2 ANQGSEA. Trimming removed 3 bases from V and 7 bases from J, with 12 bases in between.

The source is a woman aged 18 to 35 in good health. The sequenced sample was naive CD4+ T cells from blood. The chain uses TRBV29-1 and TRBJ1-2, with D maybe TRBD1 (5 bases). The CDR3 sequence: CSVDRAQSGYTF. The DNA of the CDR3 is TGCAGCGTTGACAGGGCTCAATCTGGCTACACCTTC. Together with reference TRBV29-1 and TRBJ1-2, the CDR3 gives the full variable domain: SAVISQKPSRDICQRGTSLTIQCQVDSQVTMMFWYRQQPGQSLTLIATANQGSEATYESGFVIDKFPISRPNLTFSTLTVSNMSPEDSSIYLCSVDRAQSGYTFGSGTRLTVV.